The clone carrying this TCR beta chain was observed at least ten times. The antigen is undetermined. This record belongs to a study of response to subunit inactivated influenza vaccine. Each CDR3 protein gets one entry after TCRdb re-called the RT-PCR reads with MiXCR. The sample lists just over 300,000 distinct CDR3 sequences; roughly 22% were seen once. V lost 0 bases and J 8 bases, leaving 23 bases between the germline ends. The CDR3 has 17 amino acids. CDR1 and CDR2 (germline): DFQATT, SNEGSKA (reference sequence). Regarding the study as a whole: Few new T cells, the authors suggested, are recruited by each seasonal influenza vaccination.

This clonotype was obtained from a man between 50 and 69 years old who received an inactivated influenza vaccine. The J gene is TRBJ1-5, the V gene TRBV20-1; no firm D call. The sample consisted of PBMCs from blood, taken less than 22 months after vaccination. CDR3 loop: CSARDEGRRSWMEPQHF. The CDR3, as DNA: TGCAGTGCTAGAGATGAGGGTCGTCGATCATGGATGGAGCCCCAGCATTTT.